This T cell receptor beta chain was identified in a study of monozygotic twins with inflammatory bowel disease. Study results and limitations: Subtypes among T cells remained indistinguishable. People with IBD had fewer clonotypes in common with others than healthy twins did, especially with disease activity. Part of the variability in patient repertoires may have come from differing immunosuppressive treatments. The data gave no support to a single strong IBD-associated signal or clonotype.

This CDR3 has 15 residues. Germline assignment: CDR1 ENHRY and CDR2 SYGVKD. TCRdb processed the 5' RACE reads again and assigns one entry to each CDR3 protein, with no DNA. The sample table includes a few hundred thousand distinct CDR3 sequences. As to this clonotype: Its target is unknown.

The chain is built from TRBV10-3 and TRBJ2-4; TCRdb's assignment of TRBD1 cannot be checked, as there is no DNA. The origin of this receptor is a human donor with ulcerative colitis or Crohn's disease, or a healthy co-twin of an affected twin (not recorded which). Sequencing used blood. The CDR3: CAISESTGGKNIQYF.